This TCR beta chain was recovered during a study of blood T cell repertoires in COVID-19. Study details: Italy, Spain and the United States were the sources of the convalescent and acute COVID-19 samples. T cells, B-cell-depleted T cells, or PBMCs provided the cDNA or gDNA that served as material.

Libraries were prepared by immunoSEQ multiplex PCR; TCRdb keeps only in-frame clonotypes and omits some of them. The sample lists 150,000 to 180,000 clones; 91% were seen once. This clone was recorded only once. The clonotype was recovered from a man in his forties or fifties with acute or convalescent COVID-19. Sequences were obtained from peripheral blood.

The chain's CDR3 is CASSIPGQSYGYTF. In DNA, the CDR3 is TGTGCCAGCAGCATCCCGGGACAAAGCTATGGCTACACCTTC. The chain carries TRBV9 and TRBJ1-2, with D possibly TRBD1 on 6 matching bases. The CDR3 loop spans 14 amino acids. Trimming took off 4 bases at V and 4 bases at J, with 14 bases between the two ends. Germline loops: CDR1 SGDLS, CDR2 YYNGEE.